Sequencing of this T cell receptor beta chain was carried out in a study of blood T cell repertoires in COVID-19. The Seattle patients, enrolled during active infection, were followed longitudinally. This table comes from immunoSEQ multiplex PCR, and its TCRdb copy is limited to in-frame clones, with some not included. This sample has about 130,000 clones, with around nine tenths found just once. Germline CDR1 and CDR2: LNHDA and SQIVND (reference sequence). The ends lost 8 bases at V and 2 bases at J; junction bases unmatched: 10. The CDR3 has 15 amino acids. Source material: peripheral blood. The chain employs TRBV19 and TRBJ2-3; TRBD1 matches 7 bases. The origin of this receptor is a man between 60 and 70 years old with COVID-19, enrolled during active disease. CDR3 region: CASRHGGQFTDTQYF. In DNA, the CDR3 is TGTGCCAGTCGTCATGGGGGACAGTTCACAGATACGCAGTATTTT.